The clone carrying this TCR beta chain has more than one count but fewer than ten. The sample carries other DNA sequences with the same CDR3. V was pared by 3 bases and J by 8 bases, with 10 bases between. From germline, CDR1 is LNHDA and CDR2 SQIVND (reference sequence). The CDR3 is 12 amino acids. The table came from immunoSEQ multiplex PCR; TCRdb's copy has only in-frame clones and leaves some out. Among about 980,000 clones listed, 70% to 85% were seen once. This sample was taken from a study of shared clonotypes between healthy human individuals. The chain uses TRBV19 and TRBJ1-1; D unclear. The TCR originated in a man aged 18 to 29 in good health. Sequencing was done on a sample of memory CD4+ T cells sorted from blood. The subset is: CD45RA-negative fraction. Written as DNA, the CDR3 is TGTGCCAGTAGTATGTCCCGGGCCGAAGCTTTCTTT. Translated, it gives CASSMSRAEAFF.